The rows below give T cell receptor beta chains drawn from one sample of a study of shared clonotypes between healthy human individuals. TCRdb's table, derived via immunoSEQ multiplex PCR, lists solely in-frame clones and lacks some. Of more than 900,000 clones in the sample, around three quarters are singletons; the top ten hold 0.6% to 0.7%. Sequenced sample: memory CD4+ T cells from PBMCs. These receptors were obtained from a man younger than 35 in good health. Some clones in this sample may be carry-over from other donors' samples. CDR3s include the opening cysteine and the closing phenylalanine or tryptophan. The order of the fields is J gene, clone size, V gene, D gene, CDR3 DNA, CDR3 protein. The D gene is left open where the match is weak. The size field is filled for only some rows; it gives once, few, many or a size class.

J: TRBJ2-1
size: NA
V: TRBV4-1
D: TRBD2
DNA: TGCGCCAGCAGCCAATCACGAGTCGCGGGGGTATACAATGAGCAGTTCTTC
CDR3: CASSQSRVAGVYNEQFF

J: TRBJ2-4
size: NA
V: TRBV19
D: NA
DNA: TGTGCCAGTAGTATTGCCATGAAAAACATTCAGTACTTC
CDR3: CASSIAMKNIQYF

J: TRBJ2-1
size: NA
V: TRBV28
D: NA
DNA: TGTGCCAGCAGTTTGGGTCCGGGACTTTACAATGAGCAGTTCTTC
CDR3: CASSLGPGLYNEQFF

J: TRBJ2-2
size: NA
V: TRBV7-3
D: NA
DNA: TGTGCCAGCAGCTTAAAGGGACCGAACACCGGGGAGCTGTTTTTT
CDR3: CASSLKGPNTGELFF

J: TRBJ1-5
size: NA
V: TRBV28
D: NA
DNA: TGTGCCAGCAGTCGGACATATCCTGGGCAGCCCCAGCATTTT
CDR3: CASSRTYPGQPQHF

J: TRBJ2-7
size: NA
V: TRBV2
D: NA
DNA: TGTGCCAGCAGCCAGACAGACAGCTCCTACGAGCAGTACTTC
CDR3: CASSQTDSSYEQYF

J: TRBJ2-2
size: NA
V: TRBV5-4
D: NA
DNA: TGTGCCAGCAGCTTGGACCGTATGAACACCGGGGAGCTGTTTTTT
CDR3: CASSLDRMNTGELFF

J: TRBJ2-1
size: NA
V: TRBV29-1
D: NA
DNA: TGCAGCGGGTCCGGGACAGCGCGGGGTAATGAGCAGTTCTTC
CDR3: CSGSGTARGNEQFF

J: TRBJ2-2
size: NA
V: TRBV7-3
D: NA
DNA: TGTGCCAGCAGCTTATGGGAAAACGGGGAGCTGTTTTTT
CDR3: CASSLWENGELFF

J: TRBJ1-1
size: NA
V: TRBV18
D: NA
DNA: TGTGCCAGCTCACCTACGACGGGCAACACTGAAGCTTTCTTT
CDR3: CASSPTTGNTEAFF

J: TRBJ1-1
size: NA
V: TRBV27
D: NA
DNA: TGTGCCAGCAGTTTAGCCCGACAGAACCCTGAAGCTTTCTTT
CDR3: CASSLARQNPEAFF

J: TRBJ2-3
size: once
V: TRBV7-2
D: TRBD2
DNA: TGTGCCAGCAGCTTAGCAGCGGGGAGTACGCAGTATTTT
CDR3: CASSLAAGSTQYF

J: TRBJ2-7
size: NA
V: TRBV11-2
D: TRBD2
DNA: TGTGCCAGCAGCTTCACGGGAGGGAGAGAGCAGTACTTC
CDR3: CASSFTGGREQYF

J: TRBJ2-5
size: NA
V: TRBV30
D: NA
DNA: TGTGCCTGGAGTGTAGCAGGTTCAGAGACCCAGTACTTC
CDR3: CAWSVAGSETQYF

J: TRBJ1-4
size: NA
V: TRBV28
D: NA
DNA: TGTGCCAGCATCAAACCCAGTAATGGTGAAAAACTGTTCTTT
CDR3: CASIKPSNGEKLFF

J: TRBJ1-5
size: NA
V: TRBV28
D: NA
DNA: TGTGCCAGCAGTAGAGGGGGGACGAATCAGCCCCAGCATTTT
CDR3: CASSRGGTNQPQHF

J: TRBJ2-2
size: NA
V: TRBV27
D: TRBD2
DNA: TGTGCCAGCAGGCCCGGACTAGCGGGACTCGGCGGGGAGCTGTTTTTT
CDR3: CASRPGLAGLGGELFF

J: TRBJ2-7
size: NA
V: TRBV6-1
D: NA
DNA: TGTGCCAGCAGTGAAGATTGGAGGGAGTACTACGAGCAGTACTTC
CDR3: CASSEDWREYYEQYF

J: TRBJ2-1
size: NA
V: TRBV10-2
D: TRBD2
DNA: TGCGCCAGCAGTGGACTAGCGGGAGGTTCCAGGGGAGAGCAGTTCTTC
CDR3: CASSGLAGGSRGEQFF

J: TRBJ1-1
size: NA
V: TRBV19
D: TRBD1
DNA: TGTGCCAGTAGTGGCCGGGACAGGGGGCTTGAAGCTTTCTTT
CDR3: CASSGRDRGLEAFF

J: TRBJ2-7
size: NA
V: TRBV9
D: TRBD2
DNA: TGTGCCAGCAGCGTCTCTAGCGGCTCCTACGAGCAGTACTTC
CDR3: CASSVSSGSYEQYF

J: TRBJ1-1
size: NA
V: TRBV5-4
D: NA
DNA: TGTGCCAGCAGCCCCCGAATAGGTAGAGCTTTCTTT
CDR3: CASSPRIGRAFF

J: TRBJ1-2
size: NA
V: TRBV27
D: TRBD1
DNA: TGTGCCAGCAGGGGAATCGGGACAGGGAATGGCTACACCTTC
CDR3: CASRGIGTGNGYTF

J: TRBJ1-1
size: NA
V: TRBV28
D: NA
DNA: TGTGCCAGCAGTCCCAGCGGGGGGATGAACACTGAAGCTTTCTTT
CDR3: CASSPSGGMNTEAFF

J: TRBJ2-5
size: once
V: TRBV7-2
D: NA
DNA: TGTGCCAGCAGTGGCGGAAGGGCGCAAGAGACCCAGTACTTC
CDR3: CASSGGRAQETQYF

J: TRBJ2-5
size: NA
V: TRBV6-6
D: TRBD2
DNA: TGTGCCAGCAGTTGGGGACTAGCGAGACGACAAGAGACCCAGTACTTC
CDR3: CASSWGLARRQETQYF

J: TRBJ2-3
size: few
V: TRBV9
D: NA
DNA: TGTGCCAGCAGCGTAGTAGGGTCCACAGATACGCAGTATTTT
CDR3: CASSVVGSTDTQYF

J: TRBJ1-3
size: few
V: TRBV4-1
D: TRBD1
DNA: TGCGCCAGCAGCCCCCCGTTTGGACAGGGGTCAGCCGGGAACACCATATATTTT
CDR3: CASSPPFGQGSAGNTIYF

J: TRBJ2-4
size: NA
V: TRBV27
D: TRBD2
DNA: TGTGCCAGCAGTTTGGGAGGGGCAGGAATCATCCAAAACATTCAGTACTTC
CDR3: CASSLGGAGIIQNIQYF

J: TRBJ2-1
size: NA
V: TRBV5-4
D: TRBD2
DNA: TGTGCCAGCAGCTTGGGCGGGACTAGCGGATACAATGAGCAGTTCTTC
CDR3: CASSLGGTSGYNEQFF

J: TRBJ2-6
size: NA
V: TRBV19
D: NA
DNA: TGTGCCAGTAGCCTCACGTGGTCTGGGGCCAACGTCCTGACTTTC
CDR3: CASSLTWSGANVLTF

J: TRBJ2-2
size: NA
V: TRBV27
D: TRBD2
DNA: TGTGCCAGCAACAGAGCGGGAGCGAGGGGTGCGAACACCGGGGAGCTGTTTTTT
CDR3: CASNRAGARGANTGELFF

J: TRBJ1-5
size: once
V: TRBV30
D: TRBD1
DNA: TGTGCCTGGAGCTCCGGGACAGGGCTCAATCAGCCCCAGCATTTT
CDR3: CAWSSGTGLNQPQHF

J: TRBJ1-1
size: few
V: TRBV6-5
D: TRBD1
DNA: TGTGCCAGCAGCCGGACAGGGCTAATGAACACTGAAGCTTTCTTT
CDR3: CASSRTGLMNTEAFF

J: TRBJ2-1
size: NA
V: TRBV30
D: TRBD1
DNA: TGTGCCTGGAGTGTACCGGGACAGAGAAACAATGAGCAGTTCTTC
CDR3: CAWSVPGQRNNEQFF

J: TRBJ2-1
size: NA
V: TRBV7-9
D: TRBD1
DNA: TGTGCCAGCAGCCTTGGGACAGCCGCTCCTCAGCAGTTCTTC
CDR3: CASSLGTAAPQQFF

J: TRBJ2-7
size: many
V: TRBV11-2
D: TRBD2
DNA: TGTGCCAGCAGCTTAGCTTTACTAGCGGGAGACGAGCAGTACTTC
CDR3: CASSLALLAGDEQYF

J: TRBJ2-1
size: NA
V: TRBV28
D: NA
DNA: TGTGCCAGCAGTTTCCATGTGTACACTAGAGAGGATGAGCAGTTCTTC
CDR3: CASSFHVYTREDEQFF

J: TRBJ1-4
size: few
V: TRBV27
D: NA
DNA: TGTGCCAGCAGTCCACTCGGGGCGGGGATAGCTGAAAAACTGTTTTTT
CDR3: CASSPLGAGIAEKLFF

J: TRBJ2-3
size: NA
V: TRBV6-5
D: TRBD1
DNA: TGTGCCAGCAGTCCAGAGGGCAGGGGGCGAACGCAGTATTTT
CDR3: CASSPEGRGRTQYF

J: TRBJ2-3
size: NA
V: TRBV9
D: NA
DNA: TGTGCCAGCAGCCCGAGGACTGCTAGCACAGATACGCAGTATTTT
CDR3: CASSPRTASTDTQYF

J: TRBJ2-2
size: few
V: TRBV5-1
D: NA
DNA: TGCGCCAGCAGCCCCGATGGGGGGCGCGGCGGGGAGCTGTTTTTT
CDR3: CASSPDGGRGGELFF

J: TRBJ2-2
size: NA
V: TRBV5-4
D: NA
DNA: TGTGCCAGCAGCTCGGCTAGGGAGGACACCGGGGAGCTGTTTTTT
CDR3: CASSSAREDTGELFF

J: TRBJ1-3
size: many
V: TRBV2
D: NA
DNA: TGTGCCAGGGATAAATTGGGGTCTGGAAACACCATATATTTT
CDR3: CARDKLGSGNTIYF

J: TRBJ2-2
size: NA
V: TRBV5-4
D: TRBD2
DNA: TGTGCCAGCAGCAGGGCTAGCGGGAAGAACACCGGGGAGCTGTTTTTT
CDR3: CASSRASGKNTGELFF

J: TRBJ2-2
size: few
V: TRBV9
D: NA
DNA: TGTGCCAGCCGCGGACCTAGCGACTACACCGGGGAGCTGTTTTTT
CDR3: CASRGPSDYTGELFF

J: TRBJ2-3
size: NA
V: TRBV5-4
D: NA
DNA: TGTGCCAGCAGCCCTACTGGGGGGCTGGATACGCAGTATTTT
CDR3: CASSPTGGLDTQYF

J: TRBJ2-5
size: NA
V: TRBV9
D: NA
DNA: TGTGCCAGCAGCCAGGGACTTCTCCCAGAGACCCAGTACTTC
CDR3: CASSQGLLPETQYF

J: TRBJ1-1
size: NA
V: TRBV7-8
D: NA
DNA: TGTGCCAGCAGCCCCATGAGGGTATCAACGGACACTGAAGCTTTCTTT
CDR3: CASSPMRVSTDTEAFF

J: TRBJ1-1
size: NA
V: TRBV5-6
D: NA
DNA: TGTGCCAGCAGCTTGTATTTGCGGCAGGGTCATGAAGCTTTCTTT
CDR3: CASSLYLRQGHEAFF

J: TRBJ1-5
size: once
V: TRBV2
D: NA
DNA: TGTGCCAGCAGTGTGTTGGGCAGTAATCAGCCCCAGCATTTT
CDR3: CASSVLGSNQPQHF